A single sample is the source of the 27 T cell receptor beta chains below, sequenced in a study of patients and donors after allogeneic stem cell transplantation. TCRdb ran MiXCR on the RT-PCR reads and lists one entry per CDR3 protein. Among roughly 21,000 distinct CDR3 sequences listed, about 30% were seen once. The sequencing sample was made of blood, either unsorted or a sorted T cell fraction (not recorded which). These receptors were taken from a human donor who was either an allogeneic HSCT recipient or a stem cell or donor lymphocyte infusion donor (not recorded which). It is not recorded whose cells these are; they may come from a transplant donor.

This clonotype was detected a few times. The chain recombines TRBV6-5 with TRBJ1-3; the D is unclear. V was trimmed by 8 bases and J by 12 bases, leaving 17 bases between them. The CDR3 covers 12 residues. The germline V gene has CDR1 MNHEY and CDR2 SVGAGI. This CDR3 reads CASGPRSSHIYF. The DNA of the CDR3 is TGTGCCAGCGGACCTCGAAGCAGTCACATATATTTT.

J is TRBJ1-2 and V is TRBV20-1, with D possibly being TRBD1 (5 bases). The germline V and J ends were trimmed by 2 bases and 4 bases, with 23 bases remaining between them. CDR3 length: 17 residues. Germline CDR1 and CDR2: DFQATT and SNEGSKA (reference sequence). DNA for the CDR3: TGCAGTGCTAGACTCCCCATCGACAGACACCGTGTCTATGGCTACACCTTC. Its translation: CSARLPIDRHRVYGYTF.

As for this clonotype: Possible read error: a much larger clone is one base away. V is TRBV27 and J is TRBJ1-2, with a possible D match to TRBD1 (5 bases). In germline, CDR1 is MNHEY, CDR2 SMNVEV (reference sequence). The CDR3 extends over 13 amino acids. CDR3 sequence: CPSRRRDFWGYTF. CDR3 bases: TGTCCCAGCAGACGCCGGGACTTCTGGGGCTACACCTTC.

The rearrangement joins TRBV20-1 to TRBJ1-1, with D possibly matching TRBD1 (5 bases). From germline, CDR1 is DFQATT and CDR2 SNEGSKA (reference sequence). V lost 2 bases and J 9 bases, leaving 13 bases between the germline ends. The CDR3 has 12 amino acids. The CDR3 is CSARRGDSQAFF. In DNA, the CDR3 is TGCAGTGCTAGACGGGGAGACAGCCAAGCTTTCTTT.

The J gene is TRBJ1-1, the V gene TRBV12-3 or TRBV12-4; no definite D call. Trimming removed 4 bases at V and 0 bases at J, with 6 bases between. CDR3 length: 13 residues. The CDR3 DNA is TGTGCCAGCAGTTCCCGGGTGAACACTGAAGCTTTCTTT. Protein sequence: CASSSRVNTEAFF.

The table lists this clonotype with a few counts. The chain carries TRBV28 and TRBJ2-5; 11 bases map to TRBD2. This CDR3 is 14 amino acids long. The germline V gene has CDR1 MDHEN and CDR2 SYDVKM. Germline trimming cut 5 bases from V and 2 bases from J; bases unmatched to any gene: 1. The CDR3 protein is CASSRTSGQETQYF. The CDR3 DNA reads TGTGCCAGCAGTCGGACTAGCGGGCAAGAGACCCAGTACTTC.

The chain has TRBV12-3 or TRBV12-4 and TRBJ1-2; D is ambiguous. The length of the CDR3 is 13 residues. V was cut by 1 base and J by 4 bases, with 7 bases left in between. The CDR3 DNA is TGTGCCAGCAGTTTAGTCGGTCCCTATGGCTACACCTTC. It is translated as CASSLVGPYGYTF.

This clonotype was detected a few times. This chain connects TRBV6-6 to TRBJ2-7; D assignment may be TRBD1 or TRBD2 (6 bases each). Germline V gene data show CDR1 as MNHNY and CDR2 as SVGAGI (reference sequence). Trimming removed 6 bases at V and 4 bases at J, with 19 bases between. There are 15 residues in the CDR3. This CDR3 is CASRDTGTSPYEQYV. In DNA, the CDR3 is TGTGCCAGCAGGGACACAGGGACTTCCCCTTACGAGCAGTACGTC.

This chain links TRBV6-2 or TRBV6-3 with TRBJ1-2; the D gene is possibly TRBD1 (5 bases). Germline CDR1 MNHEY, CDR2 SVGEGT. The ends were cut back, 2 bases at V and 4 bases at J, with 14 bases in the middle. CDR3 length: 15 residues. The CDR3, as DNA: TGTGCCAGCAGTTACGAGGCAGGGCCCTTCTATGGCTACACCTTC. It yields the protein CASSYEAGPFYGYTF.

In its sample, this clonotype ranks as medium-sized. V and J are TRBV18 and TRBJ1-3, with 9 bases fitting TRBD1. J lost 4 bases, V lost 5 bases, and 3 bases had no gene match. The CDR3 totals 14 residues. Per the germline V gene, CDR1 is KGHSH and CDR2 is LQKENI. The CDR3 region has the DNA TGTGCCAGCTCAACGGGACAGGGAGGAAACACCATATATTTT. Encoded protein: CASSTGQGGNTIYF.

This clonotype was detected a few times. The rearrangement joins TRBV7-2 to TRBJ1-3; D gene unclear. This CDR3 has 15 residues. CDR1 and CDR2 from the germline V gene are SGHTA and FQGNSA. Trimming stripped 1 base from V and 1 base from J, with 8 bases between. The DNA for the CDR3 is TGTGCCAGCAGCTTAGTTCCGGGGTCTGGAAACACCATATATTTT. This translates into CASSLVPGSGNTIYF. The entire variable domain, with the rest obtained from reference TRBV7-2 and TRBJ1-3, is as follows: GAGVSQSPSNKVTEKGKDVELRCDPISGHTALYWYRQSLGQGLEFLIYFQGNSAPDKSGLPSDRFSAERTGGSVSTLTIQRTQQEDSAVYLCASSLVPGSGNTIYFGEGSWLTVV.

This clonotype has more than one count but fewer than ten. The chain recombines TRBV5-5 with TRBJ2-5; unclear D gene. Deletions cut 0 bases from V and 3 bases from J, with 9 bases between. CDR3 length equals 14 residues. Germline V gene data show CDR1 as SGHKS and CDR2 as YYEKEE (reference sequence). The chain's CDR3 is CASSLGPFEETQYF. The CDR3 DNA sequence: TGTGCCAGCAGCTTGGGGCCCTTTGAAGAGACCCAGTACTTC.

The V call is TRBV20-1, the J call TRBJ1-1; possibly TRBD1 for D (5 bases). V dropped 7 bases and J dropped 3 bases, with 9 bases sitting between them. The germline V gene has CDR1 DFQATT and CDR2 SNEGSKA (reference sequence). The CDR3 contains 11 residues. The CDR3 reads CSGDLHTEAFF. CDR3 in DNA: TGCAGTGGGGACTTACACACTGAAGCTTTCTTT.

The V call is TRBV7-3, the J call TRBJ1-1; D remains unclear. Trimming cost V 3 bases and J 0 bases, with 5 bases left between them. The CDR3 length is 13 residues. Germline assignment: CDR1 SGHTA and CDR2 FQGTGA. CDR3 amino acids: CASSFGMNTEAFF. The CDR3 DNA is TGTGCCAGCAGCTTTGGGATGAACACTGAAGCTTTCTTT.

This clonotype was counted between two and nine times. The chain joins TRBV5-6 to TRBJ1-2, with TRBD1 as a possible D gene (6 bases). Per germline, CDR1 SGHDT and CDR2 YYEEEE. V was trimmed by 4 bases and J by 8 bases, leaving 12 bases between them. The CDR3 is made up of 12 amino acids. CDR3 bases: TGTGCCAGCAGCCGGAACAGGGTCGGCTACACCTTC. Translating gives CASSRNRVGYTF.

Turning to this clonotype: One end of the junction fails to match germline, which may point to a read error. J is TRBJ2-3 and V is TRBV28; D may be TRBD1 or TRBD2 (5 bases each). Germline-derived CDR1 and CDR2 are MDHEN and SYDVKM. This CDR3 is built from 15 residues. The CDR3 DNA sequence: TGTGCCAGCAGTTTAAACGTGAGGGGCACAGATATGCAGTATTTT. Protein product: CASSLNVRGTDMQYF.

CDR3 protein: CSATDRGHENTQYF. CDR3 in DNA: TGCAGCGCCACGGACAGGGGGCACGAAAATACGCAGTATTTT. The chain employs TRBV20-1 and TRBJ2-3; 11 nucleotides match TRBD1. The germline gives CDR1 DFQATT, CDR2 SNEGSKA (reference sequence). This CDR3 has 14 residues.

V is TRBV5-6 and J is TRBJ1-2; 9 bases match TRBD1. The CDR3 is 14 amino acids. Germline CDR1 SGHDT, CDR2 YYEEEE. J lost 3 bases, V lost 5 bases, and 5 bases had no gene match. In DNA form, the CDR3 reads TGTGCCAGCAGAGGGACAGGGTGGCACTATGGCTACACCTTC. Translation gives CASRGTGWHYGYTF.

In its sample, this clonotype was seen a few times. The chain combines TRBV7-2 with TRBJ1-2, with TRBD1 matching 8 bases. Germline V CDR1 and CDR2: SGHTA, FQGNSA. The CDR3 consists of 14 residues. After removal of 6 bases from V and 4 bases from J, the junction contained 7 bases not matched to a gene. The CDR3 sequence is CASSYDRGIYGYTF. The CDR3 DNA reads as TGTGCCAGCAGTTACGACAGGGGTATCTATGGCTACACCTTC.

This clonotype rates as large. V and J are TRBV20-1 and TRBJ1-1; D remains unclear. Per the germline V gene, CDR1 is DFQATT and CDR2 is SNEGSKA (reference sequence). Trimming cost V 1 base and J 1 base, with 7 bases left between them. The CDR3 sequence is 13 residues long. The DNA of the CDR3 is TGCAGTGCTAGAGTTAACCCGAACACTGAAGCTTTCTTT. Translated, it gives CSARVNPNTEAFF.

The chain is built from TRBV5-1 and TRBJ2-2; TRBD1 matches 8 bases. The CDR3 has 17 residues. CDR1 SGHRS and CDR2 YFSETQ come from the germline V gene. V gave up 4 bases and J gave up 5 bases; unmatched junction bases: 13. In nucleotides, the CDR3 is TGCGCCAGCAGCCCCTTTTATGGACAGGGACAGACCGGGGAGCTGTTTTTT. This gives the protein CASSPFYGQGQTGELFF.

This clonotype is labeled medium-sized. The rearrangement links TRBV6-6 to TRBJ2-5; D unclear. Between the trimmed V and J ends, which lost 8 bases and 1 base, there was a span of 5 bases. The CDR3 has 11 residues. The germline gives CDR1 MNHNY, CDR2 SVGAGI (reference sequence). CDR3 DNA: TGTGCCAGCGCGGCCCAAGAGACCCAGTACTTC. It encodes CASAAQETQYF.

This clonotype was counted once. V is TRBV29-1 and J is TRBJ1-5, with no clear D. There are 14 residues in the CDR3. Germline V gene sequence: CDR1 SQVTM, CDR2 ANQGSEA. The V gene lost 4 bases and the J gene lost 1 base, with 11 bases spanning the gap. The CDR3 DNA reads TGCAGCGTTGGTGAGGGCCGGAGCAATCAGCCCCAGCATTTT. This sequence encodes CSVGEGRSNQPQHF.

The chain links TRBV20-1 to TRBJ1-1; D is possibly TRBD1 (6 bases). CDR1 and CDR2 (germline): DFQATT, SNEGSKA (reference sequence). V was shortened by 0 bases and J by 0 bases, with 14 bases between the two germline ends. The CDR3 length is 16 residues. The CDR3 DNA sequence: TGCAGTGCTAGAGATCGGGCAGGGGCCCTGAACACTGAAGCTTTCTTT. Protein: CSARDRAGALNTEAFF.

The J gene is TRBJ1-6, the V gene TRBV12-3 or TRBV12-4, with unresolved D. This CDR3 is 11 amino acids long. V shed 3 bases and J shed 9 bases, with 3 bases lying between them. The CDR3 loop is CASSFSSPLHF. DNA for the CDR3: TGTGCCAGCAGTTTTTCTTCACCCCTCCACTTT.

The table lists this clonotype with a few counts. V is TRBV7-2 and J is TRBJ1-4, with 7 bases identical to TRBD1. Per the germline V gene, CDR1 is SGHTA and CDR2 is FQGNSA. The CDR3 is 15 amino acids. With V trimmed by 0 bases and J by 7 bases, 5 bases remained unmatched. The CDR3 loop reads CASSLAAGGTEKLFF. DNA of the CDR3: TGTGCCAGCAGCTTAGCGGCAGGGGGGACTGAAAAACTGTTTTTT.

This clonotype was detected only a few times. The V call is TRBV4-3, the J call TRBJ1-1; D ambiguous. V shed 1 base and J shed 6 bases, with 12 bases lying between them. From germline, CDR1 is LGHNA and CDR2 YSLEER. This CDR3 region has 14 residues. The CDR3 sequence is CASSQVWVGAEAFF. The CDR3 DNA reads TGCGCCAGCAGCCAAGTCTGGGTTGGCGCTGAAGCTTTCTTT.